This T cell receptor (beta chain) was recovered during a study of tumor-infiltrating lymphocytes in primary liver carcinoma. The V gene end was trimmed by 3 bases and the J gene end by 3 bases; junction bases not matched to a gene: 12. This CDR3 is built from 16 residues. The germline CDR1 and CDR2 sequences are SGHRS and YFSETQ. The authors made TCR beta cDNA from 450 to 600 ng total RNA with a constant-region primer. ARM-PCR, slightly modified, supplied the TCR beta libraries through three nested multiplex PCR rounds. It was with TRBV1-TRBV30 forward primers and a C-beta reverse primer that the first two PCR rounds were run, at 10 cycles each. Each CDR3 protein gets one entry after TCRdb re-called the multiplex PCR reads with MiXCR. The profile shows about 120,000 distinct CDR3 sequences, around 70% of them singletons. This clonotype appeared a few times. From unsorted bulk tissue weighing about 20-32 mg, DNA and RNA were co-extracted.

The material sequenced was tumor-adjacent normal liver tissue. The chain has TRBV5-1 and TRBJ2-7; 7 bases align to TRBD1. The receptor was isolated from a woman aged 55-69 years with primary liver carcinoma and hepatitis B virus infection. CDR3 nucleotides: TGCGCCAGCAGCTGGGGGTCCCCGGGACAGATCTACGAGCAGTACTTC. This sequence encodes CASSWGSPGQIYEQYF.